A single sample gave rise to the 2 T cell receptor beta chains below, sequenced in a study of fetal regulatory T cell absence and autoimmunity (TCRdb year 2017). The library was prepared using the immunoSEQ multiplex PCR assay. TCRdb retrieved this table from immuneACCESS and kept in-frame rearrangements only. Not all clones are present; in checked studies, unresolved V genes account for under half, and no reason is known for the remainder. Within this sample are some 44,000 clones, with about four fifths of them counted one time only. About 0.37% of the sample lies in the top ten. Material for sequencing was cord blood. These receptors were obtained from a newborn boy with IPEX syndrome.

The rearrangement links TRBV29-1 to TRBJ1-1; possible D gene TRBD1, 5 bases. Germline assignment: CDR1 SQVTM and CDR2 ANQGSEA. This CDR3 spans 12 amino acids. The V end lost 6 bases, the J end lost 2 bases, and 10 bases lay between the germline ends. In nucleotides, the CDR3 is TGCAGCGTCCAAACAGGTAACACTGAAGCTTTCTTT. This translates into CSVQTGNTEAFF.

CDR3 sequence (DNA): TGCGCCAGGGCTCTAGCGCTCGGGGACAATGAGCAGTTCTTC. Translated: CARALALGDNEQFF. The chain recombines TRBV5-1 with TRBJ2-1; D may be TRBD2 (6 bases). Per germline, CDR1 SGHRS and CDR2 YFSETQ. The CDR3 runs 14 residues. V was trimmed by 8 bases and J by 5 bases, leaving 17 bases between them.